The 27 T cell receptor beta chains reported below all come from one sample, sequenced in a study of T cells after posttransplantation cyclophosphamide. Assay: immunoSEQ multiplex PCR; the TCRdb copy retains only in-frame clones and omits some. The sample lists about 43,000 clones; 90% were seen once. A marrow graft followed busulfan-fludarabine conditioning, with cyclophosphamide on days +3 and +4. The sample here was PBMCs, taken less than 70 days after allogeneic stem cell transplant with posttransplant cyclophosphamide. Receptor source: a male patient in his sixties who received an allogeneic stem cell transplant from a related donor and was CMV-positive. Some T cells may be provided by the graft donor.

This clone was seen a handful of times. The chain combines TRBV19 with TRBJ2-4, with D possibly being TRBD1 (5 bases). V lost 5 bases, J lost 9 bases, and 17 bases lay in between. Germline V CDR1 and CDR2: LNHDA, SQIVND (reference sequence). The CDR3 contains 14 residues. The CDR3 sequence: CASSLTGQRVIQYF. The CDR3 DNA reads as TGTGCCAGTAGTCTTACCGGACAACGGGTCATTCAGTACTTC.

The chain is built from TRBV4-1 and TRBJ2-6, with D tentatively TRBD1 (5 bases). Germline CDR1 is MGHRA and CDR2 is YSYEKL. CDR3 length: 17 residues. V was clipped by 0 bases and J by 2 bases, with 11 bases between them. Here the CDR3 reads CASSQDPPGPGANVLTF. The CDR3 DNA reads as TGCGCCAGCAGCCAAGACCCTCCAGGGCCTGGGGCCAACGTCCTGACTTTC.

The chain links TRBV4-2 to TRBJ2-7; 7 bases match TRBD2. CDR1 LGHNA and CDR2 YNFKEQ come from the germline V gene. The V and J ends lost 5 bases and 0 bases, in that order; junction bases with no gene match: 10. The CDR3 has 16 residues. The CDR3 sequence: CASSSLSGGVSYEQYF. CDR3 DNA: TGTGCCAGCAGCTCTCTTTCGGGGGGAGTCTCCTACGAGCAGTACTTC.

The chain couples TRBV7-8 to TRBJ1-1; the D gene is possibly TRBD1 (6 bases). The CDR3 is made up of 14 amino acids. V gave up 7 bases and J gave up 0 bases, with 12 bases separating them. The germline gives CDR1 SGHVS, CDR2 FQNEAQ. For the CDR3, the DNA is TGTGCCAGCACTGCGGGGGGCCTGAACACTGAAGCTTTCTTT. Translated, it gives CASTAGGLNTEAFF.

This clone is deemed medium-sized (0.01 to 0.1%). The gene calls are TRBV2 and TRBJ1-4; 9 bases are shared with TRBD1. The trim removed 2 bases at V and 8 bases at J, leaving 15 bases unmatched. From germline, CDR1 is SNHLY and CDR2 FYNNEI. CDR3 length: 18 residues. The CDR3 region has the DNA TGTGCCAGCAGTGAATTTTTGGATCTGGGACAGGGAGGGGAAAAACTGTTTTTT. Amino acid sequence: CASSEFLDLGQGGEKLFF.

This clone was detected once. This chain uses TRBV27 with TRBJ1-1, with D possibly TRBD1 on 5 matching bases. The V end lost 6 bases, the J end lost 5 bases, and 16 bases lay between the germline ends. Germline V gives CDR1 MNHEY, CDR2 SMNVEV (reference sequence). There are 14 residues in the CDR3. The CDR3 DNA follows: TGTGCCAGCAGATTTATCCTCGGGGGGACTGAAGCTTTCTTT. This gives the protein CASRFILGGTEAFF.

The V gene is TRBV28, the J gene TRBJ1-5; no firm D call. Germline CDR1 and CDR2: MDHEN and SYDVKM. Trimming removed 8 bases at V and 0 bases at J, with 11 bases between. The CDR3 runs to 14 residues. The CDR3 coding sequence is TGTGCCAGCGACTCGCAGTATAGCAATCAGCCCCAGCATTTT. Residues: CASDSQYSNQPQHF.

The rearrangement joins TRBV29-1 to TRBJ1-3; no clear D gene. From germline, CDR1 is SQVTM and CDR2 ANQGSEA. Trimming shortened V by 2 bases and J by 3 bases, and 8 bases separated the two germline ends. This CDR3 is built from 13 residues. The CDR3 protein is CSVEWLFGNTIYF. CDR3 nucleotide sequence: TGCAGCGTTGAATGGCTCTTTGGAAACACCATATATTTT. Combining the CDR3 with reference TRBV29-1 and TRBJ1-3 gives the whole variable domain SAVISQKPSRDICQRGTSLTIQCQVDSQVTMMFWYRQQPGQSLTLIATANQGSEATYESGFVIDKFPISRPNLTFSTLTVSNMSPEDSSIYLCSVEWLFGNTIYFGEGSWLTVV.

This sequence joins TRBV19 and TRBJ2-3; 11 nucleotides align to TRBD2. The germline V gene encodes CDR1 LNHDA and CDR2 SQIVND (reference sequence). The V gene end was trimmed by 8 bases and the J gene end by 5 bases; junction bases not matched to a gene: 6. This CDR3 spans 14 amino acids. CDR3 in DNA: TGTGCCAGTGGTAGCGGGGGGGCATTAGATACGCAGTATTTT. It specifies CASGSGGALDTQYF.

The chain joins TRBV6-5 to TRBJ2-1, with 9 bases aligning to TRBD2. The junction had 6 bases not matched to a gene; V was cut back by 0 bases and J by 6 bases. The CDR3 runs 16 residues. The germline V gene has CDR1 MNHEY and CDR2 SVGAGI. Here the CDR3 reads CASSYSGTSFTNEQFF. The CDR3 coding sequence is TGTGCCAGCAGTTACTCGGGGACTAGCTTTACCAATGAGCAGTTCTTC.

The V and J genes are TRBV5-8 and TRBJ1-2, with TRBD1 as a possible D gene (6 bases). Germline CDR1 and CDR2: SGHTS and YDEGEE. This CDR3 spans 13 amino acids. Trimming took 4 bases from V and 1 from J, leaving 8 bases between them. This CDR3 is CASSRTVNYGYTF. DNA for the CDR3: TGTGCCAGCAGCCGGACAGTTAACTATGGCTACACCTTC.

This clone was seen once. This chain uses TRBV5-1 with TRBJ2-2, with 10 bases identical to TRBD1. The CDR3 contains 14 residues. CDR1 is SGHRS, CDR2 YFSETQ, per germline. The trim removed 3 bases at V and 7 bases at J, leaving 3 bases unmatched. The CDR3, as DNA: TGCGCCAGCAGCTCGGACAGGGGGAACGGGGAGCTGTTTTTT. Its translation is CASSSDRGNGELFF.

The CDR3 sequence: CASSTGAEAFF. CDR3 DNA: TGTGCCAGTAGTACGGGGGCTGAAGCTTTCTTT. This rearrangement joins TRBV19 to TRBJ1-1; perhaps TRBD1 as D (5 bases). Germline V gene lookup returns CDR1 LNHDA and CDR2 SQIVND (reference sequence). The CDR3 runs to 11 residues. The germline V and J ends were trimmed by 4 bases and 6 bases, with 6 bases remaining between them.

This rearrangement joins TRBV19 to TRBJ1-2; D gene ambiguous. Germline V gene lookup returns CDR1 LNHDA and CDR2 SQIVND (reference sequence). The length of the CDR3 is 14 residues. The V end was cut by 2 bases, the J end by 7 bases, with 14 bases between. In nucleotides, the CDR3 is TGTGCCAGTAGTATAAATGCGGGCCAAAGTGGCTACACCTTC. It translates to CASSINAGQSGYTF.

The chain has TRBV15 and TRBJ1-1; TRBD1 agrees at 11 bases. V lost 2 bases, J lost 4 bases, and 6 bases stayed unmatched. Germline assignment: CDR1 LNHNV and CDR2 YYDKDF (reference sequence). This CDR3 contains 16 residues. The CDR3 is CATSRPPGQGVTEAFF. In nucleotides, the CDR3 is TGTGCCACCAGCAGACCTCCGGGACAGGGGGTCACTGAAGCTTTCTTT.

The chain employs TRBV6-6 and TRBJ2-3; TRBD1 agrees at 7 bases. V trimming: 6 bases; J trimming: 0 bases; junction bases outside the gene matches: 3. Germline-derived CDR1 and CDR2 are MNHNY and SVGAGI (reference sequence). This CDR3 has 14 amino acids. CDR3 residues: CASRRQGSTDTQYF. CDR3 DNA: TGTGCCAGCAGGAGACAGGGTAGCACAGATACGCAGTATTTT.

This clone came up once. The gene calls are TRBV11-2 and TRBJ2-2; 7 bases map to TRBD2. The CDR3 spans 14 residues. The trim removed 6 bases at V and 4 bases at J, leaving 5 bases unmatched. Looked up from germline, CDR1 is SGHAT and CDR2 is FQNNGV. The CDR3 DNA follows: TGTGCCAGCAGACCGGGACTACCCACCGGGGAGCTGTTTTTT. Translated, it gives CASRPGLPTGELFF.

This clone came up once. The CDR3 region has the DNA TGTGCCAGTAGTCGACAGGGGGACTATGGCTACACCTTC. Its protein is CASSRQGDYGYTF. The V and J genes are TRBV19 and TRBJ1-2; 9 bases line up with TRBD1. In germline, CDR1 is LNHDA, CDR2 SQIVND (reference sequence). The CDR3 length is 13 residues. V gave up 5 bases and J gave up 3 bases; unmatched junction bases: 1. The variable domain in full, completed from reference TRBV19 and TRBJ1-2, reads DGGITQSPKYLFRKEGQNVTLSCEQNLNHDAMYWYRQDPGQGLRLIYYSQIVNDFQKGDIAEGYSVSREKKESFPLTVTSAQKNPTAFYLCASSRQGDYGYTFGSGTRLTVV.

CDR3 protein: CASSLGSASMNEQFF. The CDR3 nucleotides read TGCGCCAGCAGCTTGGGTAGCGCTAGTATGAATGAGCAGTTCTTC. The chain uses TRBV5-1 and TRBJ2-1; perhaps TRBD2 as D (5 bases). The germline gives CDR1 SGHRS, CDR2 YFSETQ. The CDR3 has 15 amino acids. With 0 bases removed from V and 7 bases from J, the gap between germline ends came to 14 bases.

The chain combines TRBV5-6 with TRBJ1-3; no clear D gene. The CDR3 loop spans 17 amino acids. The germline V and J ends were trimmed by 2 bases and 6 bases, with 21 bases remaining between them. Per germline, CDR1 SGHDT and CDR2 YYEEEE. The CDR3 DNA follows: TGTGCCAGCAGCTTTGGGTGGTCATCGGGATCGGAAAACACCATATATTTT. Translating gives CASSFGWSSGSENTIYF.

CDR3 region: CASSRWQNEKLFF. DNA for the CDR3: TGCGCCAGCAGCCGATGGCAGAATGAAAAACTGTTTTTT. The V call is TRBV4-1, the J call TRBJ1-4; D gene uncertain. This CDR3 has 13 amino acids. Trimming shortened V by 4 bases and J by 5 bases, and 8 bases separated the two germline ends. Germline V CDR1 and CDR2: MGHRA, YSYEKL.

V usage is TRBV9 and J usage is TRBJ1-2, with a weak D call TRBD1 (5 bases). Germline V CDR1 and CDR2: SGDLS, YYNGEE. V shed 0 bases and J shed 4 bases, with 10 bases lying between them. The CDR3 extends over 14 amino acids. CDR3 in DNA: TGTGCCAGCAGCGTAGAACAGGCCCCCTATGGCTACACCTTC. Residues: CASSVEQAPYGYTF.

V usage is TRBV2 and J usage is TRBJ1-4, with D perhaps matching TRBD1 (6 bases). V shed 6 bases and J shed 0 bases, with 14 bases lying between them. The CDR3 loop spans 16 amino acids. Germline CDR1 and CDR2: SNHLY and FYNNEI. This CDR3 reads CASSPDSTSTNEKLFF. The DNA for the CDR3 is TGTGCCAGCAGCCCGGACAGTACTTCAACTAATGAAAAACTGTTTTTT.

The chain is built from TRBV4-1 and TRBJ1-6; 9 nucleotides match TRBD1. This CDR3 is built from 15 residues. The germline CDR1 and CDR2 sequences are MGHRA and YSYEKL. V lost 8 bases, J lost 9 bases, and 11 bases stayed unmatched. Here the CDR3 DNA reads TGCGCCAGCGGCGGCGGGACAGGGTACCCTTCACCCCTCCACTTT. Amino acids: CASGGGTGYPSPLHF.

The chain couples TRBV10-3 to TRBJ2-2, with D possibly being TRBD2 (6 bases). Germline V CDR1 and CDR2: ENHRY, SYGVKD. Trimming cost V 6 bases and J 8 bases, with 16 bases left between them. The CDR3 is 14 residues long. The CDR3 protein is CAIRLGTPEGELFF. CDR3 in DNA: TGTGCCATCAGGCTCGGGACTCCCGAGGGGGAGCTGTTTTTT.

This sequence joins TRBV7-9 and TRBJ1-6; D perhaps matches TRBD1 (5 bases). This CDR3 has 14 residues. The V gene lost 3 bases and the J gene lost 6 bases, with 9 bases spanning the gap. Germline lookup yields CDR1 SEHNR and CDR2 FQNEAQ (reference sequence). The CDR3 DNA reads as TGTGCCAGCAGCTTCGCGCAGGGTAATTCACCCCTCCACTTT. Translated, it gives CASSFAQGNSPLHF.

This chain connects TRBV5-1 to TRBJ2-1; D call uncertain. CDR3 length: 11 amino acids. Trimming left V 4 bases short and J 10 bases short, with 9 bases between. Germline V gene sequence: CDR1 SGHRS, CDR2 YFSETQ. The CDR3 DNA sequence: TGCGCCAGCAGCCCCTTGAGGGAGCAGTTCTTC. Amino acid sequence: CASSPLREQFF. The full variable domain, its missing parts supplied by reference TRBV5-1 and TRBJ2-1, is KAGVTQTPRYLIKTRGQQVTLSCSPISGHRSVSWYQQTPGQGLQFLFEYFSETQRNKGNFPGRFSGRQFSNSRSEMNVSTLELGDSALYLCASSPLREQFFGPGTRLTVL.